One and the same sample provided the 2 T cell receptor beta chains below, sequenced in a study of cytomegalovirus exposure and HLA in healthy donors. Primers included in the PCR were 60 Vbeta and 13 Jbeta primers. Sequenced by immunoSEQ multiplex PCR; TCRdb stores in-frame clones only, minus some. The record lists around 50,000 clones, of which the ten most abundant hold 12%. The sequencing input was PBMCs. These receptors were obtained from a woman in her 30s in good health and CMV-seropositive.

The chain couples TRBV5-1 to TRBJ2-7, with D maybe TRBD2 (6 bases). Germline CDR1 is SGHRS and CDR2 is YFSETQ. Trimming removed 4 bases from V and 2 bases from J, with 13 bases in between. The length of the CDR3 is 14 residues. CDR3 nucleotide sequence: TGCGCCAGCAGCCGGGGGTATCTCGCCTACGAGCAGTACTTC. Amino acids: CASSRGYLAYEQYF. Full variable domain (outside the CDR3, taken from reference TRBV5-1 and TRBJ2-7): KAGVTQTPRYLIKTRGQQVTLSCSPISGHRSVSWYQQTPGQGLQFLFEYFSETQRNKGNFPGRFSGRQFSNSRSEMNVSTLELGDSALYLCASSRGYLAYEQYFGPGTRLTVT.

This chain links TRBV6-1 with TRBJ1-1; perhaps TRBD1 as D (6 bases). Trimming shortened V by 2 bases and J by 1 base, and 11 bases separated the two germline ends. The CDR3 is made up of 15 amino acids. Per germline, CDR1 MNHNS and CDR2 SASEGT. The CDR3 nucleotides are TGTGCCAGCAGTGAACCGGGACATTCGAACACTGAAGCTTTCTTT. Translated: CASSEPGHSNTEAFF.